A selection of T cell receptor beta chains follows, all from one sample in a study of cytomegalovirus exposure and HLA in healthy donors. Clones were sequenced by immunoSEQ multiplex PCR, and TCRdb holds only the in-frame ones, with some missing. This sample carries about 130,000 clones, 80% of them seen once, and the ten largest clones take less than 6.5%. Sequences were obtained from PBMCs. These receptors originate from a man younger than 45 in good health and CMV-seronegative. The CDR3 runs from the conserved cysteine through the conserved F or W. A D gene is named only where the DNA matches it firmly. The size of a clone is reported for some rows only, either as once, few or many, or as a class for expanded clones.

j_call | clone_size | v_call | d_call | cdr3_aa | cdr3_nt
TRBJ2-7 | NA | TRBV27 | NA | CASSLNSRYEQYF | TGTGCCAGCAGTTTAAACAGCCGATACGAGCAGTACTTC
TRBJ2-5 | few | TRBV5-1 | TRBD1 | CASSASPGTEETQYF | TGCGCCAGCAGCGCCTCGCCCGGGACAGAAGAGACCCAGTACTTC
TRBJ2-2 | NA | TRBV7-6 | TRBD1 | CASSLEGQVYTGELFF | TGTGCCAGCAGCTTAGAGGGACAGGTTTACACCGGGGAGCTGTTTTTT
TRBJ2-3 | NA | TRBV6-4 | NA | CASSDSSLGQADTQYF | TGTGCCAGCAGTGACTCGAGTCTGGGGCAGGCAGATACGCAGTATTTT
TRBJ2-5 | NA | TRBV7-2 | NA | CASSFNQETQYF | TGTGCCAGCAGCTTTAACCAAGAGACCCAGTACTTC
TRBJ1-6 | NA | TRBV7-9 | NA | CASSLVGPEAHNSPLHF | TGTGCCAGCAGCTTAGTAGGCCCGGAGGCCCATAATTCACCCCTCCACTTT
TRBJ2-5 | NA | TRBV29-1 | TRBD2 | CSARLAGVNEQYF | TGCAGCGCTAGACTAGCGGGAGTGAATGAGCAGTACTTC
TRBJ2-7 | NA | TRBV5-1 | TRBD1 | CASSDRVPYEQYF | TGCGCCAGCTCGGACAGGGTCCCCTACGAGCAGTACTTC
TRBJ1-1 | NA | TRBV11-2 | NA | CASSTTVRTEAFF | TGTGCCAGCAGCACTACGGTAAGGACTGAAGCTTTCTTT
TRBJ1-2 | NA | TRBV5-1 | TRBD1 | CASSLAGTGLSNYGYTF | TGCGCCAGCAGCTTGGCCGGGACAGGACTTTCTAACTATGGCTACACCTTC
TRBJ2-7 | NA | TRBV4-3 | TRBD2 | CASSQDSLAGVREQYF | TGCGCCAGCAGCCAAGATTCCCTAGCGGGAGTCCGGGAGCAGTACTTC
TRBJ1-4 | NA | TRBV5-1 | TRBD1 | CASSSGQGYNEKLFF | TGCGCCAGCAGCTCCGGACAGGGATACAATGAAAAACTGTTTTTT